One sample yielded the 27 T cell receptor beta chains listed below, sequenced in a study of T cell responses to AZD1222 COVID-19 vaccine (dated by TCRdb to the early 2020s). The time point label for this specimen denotes: about 28 days (+/-7) after the second vaccine dose. Library preparation used the immunoSEQ multiplex PCR assay. Drawn from immuneACCESS, this table holds only the in-frame rearrangements with V and J called that TCRdb kept. Clones are partly lost; checked studies trace under half to an unresolved V gene and leave the rest unexplained. The sample includes approximately 150,000 clones, with approximately 94% observed a single time. The ten largest clonotypes hold approximately 4.6% of the sample. The specimen comprised peripheral blood, sampled 28 days after the second AZD1222 dose. The receptors were sampled from an adult who received the AZD1222 COVID-19 vaccine.

The rearrangement links TRBV4-1 to TRBJ1-1; unclear D gene. The CDR3 has 14 amino acids. V was clipped by 0 bases and J by 1 base, with 6 bases between them. Germline V lookup: CDR1 MGHRA, CDR2 YSYEKL. In nucleotides, the CDR3 is TGCGCCAGCAGCCAAGAGGCGGAGAACACTGAAGCTTTCTTT. Protein product: CASSQEAENTEAFF.

In this sample, this clone turned up once. This rearrangement joins TRBV28 to TRBJ1-4; TRBD1 aligns across 7 bases. CDR3 length equals 14 residues. With 5 bases clipped from V and 4 bases from J, the junction kept 4 bases outside the gene matches. Germline lookup yields CDR1 MDHEN and CDR2 SYDVKM. CDR3 nucleotide sequence: TGTGCCAGCAGTCCGGGGACAGTTAATGAAAAACTGTTTTTT. Protein: CASSPGTVNEKLFF.

The chain combines TRBV11-1 with TRBJ2-7, with 11 bases that match TRBD2. Trimming cost V 5 bases and J 2 bases; bases outside gene matches: 5. CDR1 and CDR2 (germline): SGHAT, FQDESV (reference sequence). The CDR3 is made up of 15 amino acids. CDR3 DNA sequence: TGTGCCAGCAGCATCGGGACTAGCGGTACCTACGAGCAGTACTTC. It yields the protein CASSIGTSGTYEQYF.

A single count supports this clone. This chain connects TRBV19 to TRBJ2-2, with TRBD2 matching over 7 bases. CDR1 LNHDA and CDR2 SQIVND come from the germline V gene (reference sequence). J lost 3 bases, V lost 5 bases, and 3 bases had no gene match. CDR3 size: 14 residues. CDR3 sequence reads: CASSWAGDTGELFF. CDR3 bases: TGTGCCAGTAGTTGGGCGGGAGACACCGGGGAGCTGTTTTTT.

The chain has TRBV7-8 and TRBJ2-7; D may be TRBD2 (6 bases). CDR3 length equals 13 residues. Trimming removed 1 base from V and 5 bases from J, with 9 bases in between. Germline CDR1 and CDR2: SGHVS and FQNEAQ. The CDR3 bases are TGTGCCAGCAGCTTAGAGCGGGCCCACGAGCAGTACTTC. Translated, it gives CASSLERAHEQYF.

The chain has TRBV10-3 and TRBJ2-1; D may be TRBD1 or TRBD2 (5 bases each). The CDR3 runs to 13 residues. The V end was cut by 6 bases, the J end by 6 bases, with 12 bases between. The germline gives CDR1 ENHRY, CDR2 SYGVKD. In DNA, the CDR3 is TGTGCCATCAGCTCGGGACGGATCAATGAGCAGTTCTTC. This codes for CAISSGRINEQFF.

The rearrangement uses TRBV5-4 and TRBJ2-1; D is unresolved. Trimming removed 7 bases from V and 0 bases from J, with 2 bases in between. The germline V gene has CDR1 SGHNT and CDR2 YYREEE (reference sequence). The CDR3 is 11 amino acids. In DNA, the CDR3 is TGTGCCAGCTCCTCCTACAATGAGCAGTTCTTC. Its protein product is CASSSYNEQFF. Together with reference TRBV5-4 and TRBJ2-1, the CDR3 gives the full variable domain: ETGVTQSPTHLIKTRGQQVTLRCSSQSGHNTVSWYQQALGQGPQFIFQYYREEENGRGNFPPRFSGLQFPNYSSELNVNALELDDSALYLCASSSYNEQFFGPGTRLTVL.

The chain is built from TRBV4-1 and TRBJ1-4; 10 bases are shared with TRBD1. The CDR3 is made up of 13 amino acids. CDR1 is MGHRA, CDR2 YSYEKL, per germline. Losses at the gene ends were 4 bases for V and 7 bases for J; bases not matched to a gene: 0. DNA of the CDR3: TGCGCCAGCAGCCGGGACAGGGGTGAAAAACTGTTTTTT. It encodes CASSRDRGEKLFF.

The gene calls are TRBV4-1 and TRBJ2-1, with 11 bases that match TRBD2. The germline V gene encodes CDR1 MGHRA and CDR2 YSYEKL. Germline trimming cut 1 base from V and 1 base from J; bases unmatched to any gene: 3. CDR3 length: 17 residues. CDR3 bases: TGCGCCAGCAGCCAAGGGCTAGCGGGAGGATCCTACAATGAGCAGTTCTTC. Its protein product is CASSQGLAGGSYNEQFF.

The CDR3 nucleotides are TGTGCCAGCAGTGGGACTTTTGGTCTTTCCTACGAGCAGTACTTC. Translated, it gives CASSGTFGLSYEQYF. J is TRBJ2-7 and V is TRBV6-2 or TRBV6-3; tentative D call: TRBD2 (6 bases). Germline lookup yields CDR1 MNHEY and CDR2 SVGEGT. The length of the CDR3 is 15 residues. Trimming pared 5 bases from V and 1 base from J, leaving 15 bases between.

This chain uses TRBV30 with TRBJ1-1; TRBD1 matches 7 bases. CDR1 and CDR2 from the germline V gene are GTSNPN and SVGIG (reference sequence). V shed 4 bases, J shed 3 bases, and the junction held 5 bases outside the gene matches. The CDR3 runs 13 residues. The CDR3: CAWNFQGDTEAFF. The CDR3 DNA is TGTGCCTGGAATTTCCAGGGGGACACTGAAGCTTTCTTT.

This clone was detected once. The chain employs TRBV7-2 and TRBJ1-2; maybe TRBD1 (5 bases). Trimming left V 7 bases short and J 7 bases short, with 25 bases between. Per the germline V gene, CDR1 is SGHTA and CDR2 is FQGNSA. The CDR3 consists of 16 residues. The CDR3 coding sequence is TGTGCCAGCATCTTCGGGGGTGAACGGCGTCTTAGTGGCTACACCTTC. Translation: CASIFGGERRLSGYTF.

The rearrangement joins TRBV6-1 to TRBJ2-1, with TRBD2 matching over 8 bases. This CDR3 contains 17 residues. V lost 2 bases to trimming and J lost 1 base; unmatched junction nucleotides: 7. The V gene's germline CDR1 is MNHNS and CDR2 SASEGT. CDR3 loop: CASSERGTSGSYNEQFF. The DNA for the CDR3 is TGTGCCAGCAGTGAACGGGGTACTAGCGGTTCCTACAATGAGCAGTTCTTC.

The rearrangement links TRBV11-1 to TRBJ1-2; the D gene is possibly TRBD1 (6 bases). Trimming took 5 bases from V and 4 from J, leaving 17 bases between them. This CDR3 contains 15 residues. Germline V gene sequence: CDR1 SGHAT, CDR2 FQDESV (reference sequence). This chain's CDR3 is CASSQDRTMGYGYTF. The CDR3 coding sequence is TGTGCCAGCAGCCAAGACAGGACTATGGGCTATGGCTACACCTTC.

J is TRBJ1-2 and V is TRBV29-1, with no clear D. This CDR3 is built from 13 residues. The V end was cut by 3 bases, the J end by 0 bases, with 8 bases between. Germline V gene lookup returns CDR1 SQVTM and CDR2 ANQGSEA. The CDR3 bases are TGCAGCGTTGATGACCCCGCTAACTATGGCTACACCTTC. It yields the protein CSVDDPANYGYTF.

The gene calls are TRBV12-5 and TRBJ1-1; D remains ambiguous. The CDR3 extends over 14 amino acids. Germline assignment: CDR1 LGHNT and CDR2 FRNRAP. The ends were cut back, 6 bases at V and 1 base at J, with 12 bases in the middle. The CDR3 DNA reads TGTGCTAGTGGAGGATACTTTAAGAACACTGAAGCTTTCTTT. Protein sequence: CASGGYFKNTEAFF. Full variable domain (missing parts from reference TRBV12-5 and TRBJ1-1): DARVTQTPRHKVTEMGQEVTMRCQPILGHNTVFWYRQTMMQGLELLAYFRNRAPLDDSGMPKDRFSAEMPDATLATLKIQPSEPRDSAVYFCASGGYFKNTEAFFGQGTRLTVV.

The chain combines TRBV6-5 with TRBJ1-5; tentatively, D is TRBD1 (6 bases). Germline V lookup: CDR1 MNHEY, CDR2 SVGAGI. This CDR3 contains 14 residues. Trimming shortened V by 5 bases and J by 9 bases, and 17 bases separated the two germline ends. The DNA for the CDR3 is TGTGCCAGCAGTCCACAGACAGGCCGGGGGCCCCAGCATTTT. This encodes CASSPQTGRGPQHF.

V and J are TRBV4-1 and TRBJ2-7, with a tentative D call TRBD2 (6 bases). V was shortened by 4 bases and J by 3 bases, with 13 bases between the two germline ends. CDR1 MGHRA and CDR2 YSYEKL come from the germline V gene. The CDR3 has 14 residues. The DNA for the CDR3 is TGCGCCAGCAGCCGGGCGGGAAGGGGCTACGAGCAGTACTTC. Protein sequence: CASSRAGRGYEQYF.

This chain joins TRBV7-2 and TRBJ1-4; a possible D gene is TRBD1 (5 bases). Trimming removed 4 bases from V and 3 bases from J, with 12 bases in between. The germline V gene encodes CDR1 SGHTA and CDR2 FQGNSA. This CDR3 spans 15 amino acids. The CDR3 DNA reads TGTGCCAGCAGCTCCCGACAGAACTCTAATGAAAAACTGTTTTTT. It yields the protein CASSSRQNSNEKLFF.

This clone has a single count. The rearrangement uses TRBV7-9 and TRBJ2-7; 9 nucleotides agree with TRBD1. The CDR3 spans 12 residues. With V trimmed by 8 bases and J by 6 bases, 5 bases remained unmatched. Germline-derived CDR1 and CDR2 are SEHNR and FQNEAQ (reference sequence). The CDR3 here is CASWDRVAEQYF. CDR3 nucleotides: TGTGCCAGCTGGGACAGGGTGGCCGAGCAGTACTTC.

This clone came up once. V and J are TRBV7-9 and TRBJ2-3; D not resolved. V was cut by 3 bases and J by 1 base, with 8 bases left in between. The CDR3 contains 14 residues. Germline V gene data show CDR1 as SEHNR and CDR2 as FQNEAQ (reference sequence). The CDR3 DNA reads as TGTGCCAGCAGCTTTGACGTCGGCACAGATACGCAGTATTTT. As protein: CASSFDVGTDTQYF.

About this clone itself: A read error may produce the germline difference seen at one junction end. The gene calls are TRBV27 and TRBJ2-1, with no clear D. The length of the CDR3 is 15 residues. CDR1 is MNHEY, CDR2 SMNVEV, per germline (reference sequence). The CDR3 reads CASRLKFSSYYEQFF. The CDR3 bases are TGTGCCAGTAGATTGAAATTTAGCTCCTACTATGAGCAGTTCTTC.

The chain couples TRBV11-2 to TRBJ2-7; D might be TRBD2 (6 bases). The CDR3 is 16 amino acids. In germline, CDR1 is SGHAT, CDR2 FQNNGV. V lost 1 base, J lost 7 bases, and 20 bases lay in between. The CDR3 DNA reads as TGTGCCAGCAGCTTAGTTGGATTTGGCGGTGGACTAGAGCAGTACTTC. This translates into CASSLVGFGGGLEQYF.

V is TRBV19 and J is TRBJ1-2; 7 nucleotides line up with TRBD1. The J segment lost 5 bases and the V segment lost 3 bases, leaving 6 bases of the junction unmatched. Germline V gene lookup returns CDR1 LNHDA and CDR2 SQIVND (reference sequence). CDR3 length equals 14 residues. This chain's CDR3 is CASSMTGRVYGYTF. As DNA, the CDR3 is TGTGCCAGTAGTATGACAGGGAGAGTATATGGCTACACCTTC.

The chain carries TRBV6-6 and TRBJ1-2; tentative D call: TRBD1 (6 bases). V lost 5 bases to trimming and J lost 4 bases, with 14 bases between them. Germline V lookup: CDR1 MNHNY, CDR2 SVGAGI (reference sequence). The CDR3 extends over 14 amino acids. In DNA form, the CDR3 reads TGTGCCAGCAGTCCTTACAGGGCAGGCTATGGCTACACCTTC. Its translation: CASSPYRAGYGYTF.

The gene calls are TRBV28 and TRBJ1-4, with D hard to call. CDR1 and CDR2 (germline): MDHEN, SYDVKM. The CDR3 extends over 12 amino acids. Trimming took 6 bases from V and 5 from J, leaving 7 bases between them. In nucleotides, the CDR3 is TGTGCCAGCAGGCAGAGAAATGAAAAACTGTTTTTT. It is translated as CASRQRNEKLFF.

The chain combines TRBV9 with TRBJ2-1; TRBD2 matches at 12 bases. V was pared by 3 bases and J by 4 bases, with 5 bases of the junction left unmatched. Germline V gene data show CDR1 as SGDLS and CDR2 as YYNGEE. This CDR3 contains 16 residues. The CDR3 protein is CASSARLAGDYNEQFF. The CDR3 coding sequence is TGTGCCAGCAGCGCACGACTAGCGGGAGATTACAATGAGCAGTTCTTC.